The 23 T cell receptor beta chains reported below all come from one sample, sequenced in a study of OX40 agonist ivuxolimab in advanced cancers. The method was immunoSEQ multiplex PCR; TCRdb's version includes in-frame clones alone and lacks a portion of them. The repertoire has 81,000 or so clones, about 89% of them found once; the top ten carry roughly 8.4%. The sample consisted of CD4+ or CD8+ T cells sorted from blood, taken in a trial of the OX40 agonist ivuxolimab. Receptors were obtained from an adult with an advanced solid tumor such as melanoma, head and neck, liver or kidney cancer.

The J gene is TRBJ2-1, the V gene TRBV6-5; a possible D gene is TRBD2 (5 bases). This CDR3 comprises 14 residues. Germline CDR1 MNHEY, CDR2 SVGAGI. V lost 6 bases and J lost 0, with 9 bases in between. The CDR3 coding sequence is TGTGCCAGCAGCTCCGGGAACTCCTACAATGAGCAGTTCTTC. Protein product: CASSSGNSYNEQFF.

The chain employs TRBV5-5 and TRBJ1-5; D is perhaps TRBD1 (6 bases). V lost 3 bases, J lost 2 bases, and 9 bases lay in between. Germline lookup yields CDR1 SGHKS and CDR2 YYEKEE (reference sequence). There are 14 residues in the CDR3. In nucleotides, the CDR3 is TGTGCCAGCAGCTCCGCAGGGGGCAATCAGCCCCAGCATTTT. This encodes CASSSAGGNQPQHF.

The rearrangement joins TRBV4-1 to TRBJ1-5; D is undetermined. CDR3 size: 19 residues. The germline V and J ends were trimmed by 4 bases and 2 bases, with 24 bases remaining between them. The V gene's germline CDR1 is MGHRA and CDR2 YSYEKL. CDR3 DNA sequence: TGCGCCAGCAGCCCCAGATCGTCGCAGGCCCGCTCGGGCAATCAGCCCCAGCATTTT. It encodes CASSPRSSQARSGNQPQHF.

This rearrangement joins TRBV28 to TRBJ2-3; 9 bases map to TRBD2. Germline values: CDR1 MDHEN, CDR2 SYDVKM. This CDR3 comprises 15 residues. V trimming: 5 bases; J trimming: 2 bases; junction bases outside the gene matches: 5. The CDR3 sequence: CASSHLAGNTDTQYF. In nucleotides, the CDR3 is TGTGCCAGCAGTCACCTAGCGGGGAACACAGATACGCAGTATTTT.

The rearrangement links TRBV4-3 to TRBJ2-1; 11 positions agree with TRBD2. CDR3 length: 15 residues. The germline V gene encodes CDR1 LGHNA and CDR2 YSLEER. J lost 5 bases, V lost 3 bases, and 3 bases had no gene match. CDR3 in amino acids: CASSHLAGGHNEQFF. The CDR3, as DNA: TGCGCCAGCAGCCACCTAGCGGGAGGCCACAATGAGCAGTTCTTC.

This clone was seen a few times. The chain recombines TRBV6-4 with TRBJ2-3, with 12 bases identical to TRBD2. V shed 3 bases and J 5 bases; nucleotides not matched to a gene: 0. The CDR3 covers 14 residues. The germline gives CDR1 MRHNA, CDR2 SNTAGT. The CDR3 protein is CASSEGLAGDTQYF. The CDR3 region has the DNA TGTGCCAGCAGTGAGGGACTAGCGGGAGATACGCAGTATTTT.

V usage is TRBV9 and J usage is TRBJ2-1; unclear D gene. The V end lost 3 bases, the J end lost 4 bases, and 14 bases lay between the germline ends. The CDR3 totals 15 residues. Germline CDR1 reads SGDLS; CDR2 reads YYNGEE. CDR3 coding DNA: TGTGCCAGCAGCGAAACCCCCGGAGCGTACAATGAGCAGTTCTTC. Encoded protein: CASSETPGAYNEQFF.

The rearrangement links TRBV6-6 to TRBJ2-1; D perhaps matches TRBD1 (5 bases). The CDR3 sequence is 13 residues long. In germline, CDR1 is MNHNY, CDR2 SVGAGI (reference sequence). Between the trimmed V and J ends, which lost 8 bases and 2 bases, there was a span of 10 bases. The CDR3 DNA reads as TGTGCCAGCGGCCCACAGGCCTACAATGAGCAGTTCTTC. Residues: CASGPQAYNEQFF.

The V call is TRBV4-3, the J call TRBJ1-5; D is undetermined. This CDR3 is built from 16 residues. Trimming removed 0 bases from V and 0 bases from J, with 9 bases in between. The germline V gene has CDR1 LGHNA and CDR2 YSLEER. CDR3 nucleotide sequence: TGCGCCAGCAGCCAAGATCTGGGGTATAGCAATCAGCCCCAGCATTTT. Its translation: CASSQDLGYSNQPQHF.

This rearrangement joins TRBV30 to TRBJ2-1, with TRBD1 as a possible D gene (6 bases). With 4 bases removed from V and 0 bases from J, the gap between germline ends came to 10 bases. The CDR3 has 14 residues. Germline values: CDR1 GTSNPN, CDR2 SVGIG (reference sequence). DNA of the CDR3: TGTGCCTGGACTGAGGGGGTCTCCTACAATGAGCAGTTCTTC. Protein product: CAWTEGVSYNEQFF.

The chain links TRBV19 to TRBJ1-1; D is undetermined. V lost 5 bases and J 1 base, leaving 8 bases between the germline ends. Germline V gene data show CDR1 as LNHDA and CDR2 as SQIVND (reference sequence). The CDR3 is made up of 13 amino acids. CDR3 residues: CASSYSGNTEAFF. The CDR3 coding sequence is TGTGCCAGTAGTTACAGCGGGAACACTGAAGCTTTCTTT.

In nucleotides, the CDR3 is TGTGCCAGCAGCCCTCTGCGGCAGGGGGCTGGCTACACCTTC. Translation: CASSPLRQGAGYTF. The chain is built from TRBV7-9 and TRBJ1-2; 8 bases are shared with TRBD1. Germline V lookup: CDR1 SEHNR, CDR2 FQNEAQ (reference sequence). Trimming removed 5 bases from V and 7 bases from J; junction bases left unmatched: 9. The CDR3 is 14 amino acids. The full variable domain, rest sourced from reference TRBV7-9 and TRBJ1-2, is DTGVSQNPRHKITKRGQNVTFRCDPISEHNRLYWYRQTLGQGPEFLTYFQNEAQLEKSRLLSDRFSAERPKGSFSTLEIQRTEQGDSAMYLCASSPLRQGAGYTFGSGTRLTVV.

This chain links TRBV5-6 with TRBJ1-3; D is unresolved. Germline V lookup: CDR1 SGHDT, CDR2 YYEEEE. Trimming cost V 0 bases and J 0 bases, with 16 bases left between them. The CDR3 is 18 residues long. The CDR3 DNA is TGTGCCAGCAGCTTGGAGCTGTTTGCAGGCCACTCTGGAAACACCATATATTTT. Translated: CASSLELFAGHSGNTIYF.

The chain carries TRBV28 and TRBJ2-1; 7 nucleotides agree with TRBD2. Germline V gives CDR1 MDHEN, CDR2 SYDVKM. The CDR3 is 17 residues long. With V trimmed by 3 bases and J by 8 bases, 16 bases remained unmatched. The CDR3 is CASSFPASGEGIDEQFF. CDR3 in DNA: TGTGCCAGCAGTTTCCCCGCGTCCGGGGAGGGCATAGATGAGCAGTTCTTC.

V is TRBV28 and J is TRBJ2-3; either TRBD1 or TRBD2 may fit D (5 bases each). The CDR3 is 14 amino acids. The V and J ends lost 4 bases and 2 bases respectively, with 10 bases between them. The V gene's germline CDR1 is MDHEN and CDR2 SYDVKM. CDR3 sequence reads: CASSSPGATDTQYF. DNA for the CDR3: TGTGCCAGCAGTTCCCCCGGGGCCACAGATACGCAGTATTTT.

The chain has TRBV5-1 and TRBJ1-1, with D possibly TRBD1 on 6 matching bases. CDR3 length: 14 residues. Trimming cost V 3 bases and J 1 base, with 10 bases left between them. CDR1 and CDR2 from the germline V gene are SGHRS and YFSETQ. CDR3 in DNA: TGCGCCAGCAGCTGGACAGCGGGGAACACTGAAGCTTTCTTT. As protein: CASSWTAGNTEAFF.

The chain recombines TRBV7-2 with TRBJ2-4; TRBD2 agrees at 13 bases. Trimming took 1 base from V and 0 from J; bases not matched to a gene: 6. Germline lookup yields CDR1 SGHTA and CDR2 FQGNSA. This CDR3 is 19 amino acids long. The CDR3 nucleotides are TGTGCCAGCAGCTTAGAGACTAGCGGGGGGCATCTAGCCAAAAACATTCAGTACTTC. Residues: CASSLETSGGHLAKNIQYF.

The genes are TRBV4-3 and TRBJ2-6, with D hard to call. V was trimmed by 2 bases and J by 0 bases, leaving 14 bases between them. CDR1 is LGHNA, CDR2 YSLEER, per germline. This CDR3 comprises 18 residues. CDR3 sequence reads: CASSQRLDPSSGANVLTF. CDR3 coding DNA: TGCGCCAGCAGCCAAAGGCTAGACCCAAGCTCTGGGGCCAACGTCCTGACTTTC.

V is TRBV30 and J is TRBJ2-7; D not certain. The CDR3 has 11 residues. V was cut by 0 bases and J by 5 bases, with 5 bases left in between. CDR1 and CDR2 from the germline V gene are GTSNPN and SVGIG (reference sequence). The CDR3 bases are TGTGCCTGGAGTGTAAATAACGAGCAGTACGTC. As protein: CAWSVNNEQYV.

The V call is TRBV5-4, the J call TRBJ2-3; 12 bases agree with TRBD2. With V trimmed by 2 bases and J by 13 bases, 5 bases remained unmatched. The CDR3 sequence is 13 residues long. Germline V gene lookup returns CDR1 SGHNT and CDR2 YYREEE (reference sequence). The CDR3 DNA sequence: TGTGCCAGCAGCTTACCTAGCGGGGGGGTCAAGTATTTT. The encoded protein is CASSLPSGGVKYF.

The CDR3 loop reads CASDSFGDTQYF. The CDR3 nucleotides are TGTGCCAGCGACAGCTTTGGGGATACGCAGTATTTT. This sequence joins TRBV13 and TRBJ2-3; maybe TRBD1 (5 bases). Per the germline V gene, CDR1 is PRHDT and CDR2 is FYEKMQ (reference sequence). Trimming stripped 8 bases from V and 6 bases from J, with 12 bases between. The CDR3 covers 12 residues.

The V gene is TRBV7-3, the J gene TRBJ2-1; 8 bases line up with TRBD2. The V and J ends lost 2 bases and 0 bases, in that order; junction bases with no gene match: 6. Germline values: CDR1 SGHTA, CDR2 FQGTGA. CDR3 size: 17 residues. The chain's CDR3 is CASSLGLAGSSYNEQFF. CDR3 DNA sequence: TGTGCCAGCAGCTTAGGATTAGCGGGGAGCTCCTACAATGAGCAGTTCTTC.

This clone has only one observation. J is TRBJ2-3 and V is TRBV6-6; no clear D gene. Germline lookup yields CDR1 MNHNY and CDR2 SVGAGI (reference sequence). Trimming shortened V by 2 bases and J by 6 bases, and 3 bases separated the two germline ends. The CDR3 is 11 amino acids. CDR3 coding DNA: TGTGCCAGCAGTTACATGGATACGCAGTATTTT. It is translated as CASSYMDTQYF.